A single sample gave rise to the 11 T cell receptor beta chains below, sequenced in a study of tumor-infiltrating lymphocytes in primary liver carcinoma. The roughly 17-31 mg bulk tissue piece was not sorted before simultaneous RNA and DNA extraction. TCR beta cDNA came from about 500 ng total RNA, primed with a constant-region primer. Libraries for TCR beta were built through three nested multiplex PCR rounds, which together made up a slightly modified ARM-PCR procedure. It was with TRBV1-TRBV30 forward primers and a C-beta reverse primer that the first two PCR rounds were run, at roughly 9 cycles each. TCRdb independently ran MiXCR on the multiplex PCR reads; one entry per CDR3 protein. The sample consists of 120,000 or so distinct CDR3 sequences, 50% to 65% of them appearing once. Sequencing input: liver tumor tissue from sampling region 1. As to subset: tumor region T1, superior pole. The receptors shown here come from a woman aged 55-69 years with primary liver carcinoma and hepatitis B virus infection.

To note about this clonotype: A much larger clonotype is one base distant, so this may be a read error. The chain employs TRBV24-1 and TRBJ2-1; possible D gene TRBD2, 6 bases. Germline V gene sequence: CDR1 KGHDR, CDR2 SFDVKD. The CDR3 runs to 13 residues. This CDR3 is CAISDRDSTGQFF. CDR3 in DNA: TGTGCCATCAGTGATCGGGACTCCACCGGGCAGTTCTTC.

In regard to this clonotype: The DNA is left out, because the CDR3 cannot be placed on it with certainty; the CDR3 is given as TCRdb lists it. The V gene is TRBV28, the J gene TRBJ1-2; no check of the table's D call, TRBD1, against the DNA was made. Per the germline V gene, CDR1 is MDHEN and CDR2 is SYDVKM. The length of the CDR3 is 14 amino acids, counting both ends. The CDR3 loop is CASRPSVAAGTVVF.

The chain is built from TRBV5-8 and TRBJ2-5; D is unresolved. The CDR3 runs to 15 residues. CDR1 and CDR2 (germline): SGHTS, YDEGEE. Trimming removed 2 bases from V and 3 bases from J, with 14 bases in between. Here the CDR3 reads CASSFSSWVEETQYF. The CDR3 bases are TGTGCCAGCAGCTTTTCCAGCTGGGTCGAAGAGACCCAGTACTTC. The full variable domain, with the rest looked up from reference TRBV5-8 and TRBJ2-5, is EAGVTQSPTHLIKTRGQQATLRCSPISGHTSVYWYQQALGLGLQFLLWYDEGEERNRGNFPPRFSGRQFPNYSSELNVNALELEDSALYLCASSFSSWVEETQYFGPGTRLLVL.

In its sample, this clonotype was seen once. Sequence at one end of the junction differs from germline and may be a read error. V and J are TRBV11-2 and TRBJ2-4; 7 bases map to TRBD1. There are 16 residues in the CDR3. Germline CDR1 and CDR2: SGHAT and FQNNGV. The CDR3 region is CSSSPRTGLAKNIRYF. CDR3 DNA sequence: TGTTCCAGCAGCCCACGGACAGGATTAGCCAAAAACATTCGGTACTTC.

Comment on this clonotype: This CDR3 is missing its conserved last phenylalanine or tryptophan, likely due to a read error. The chain joins TRBV29-1 to TRBJ1-1, with 8 bases matching TRBD1. This CDR3 is built from 13 residues. Trimming removed 5 bases from V and 3 bases from J; junction bases left unmatched: 5. Germline-derived CDR1 and CDR2 are SQVTM and ANQGSEA. The DNA of the CDR3 is TGCAGCGTTCTTACAGGGGGAGACACTGAAGCTTTCTTA. This codes for CSVLTGGDTEAFL.

This clonotype appeared a few times. This may arise from a read error, as a much more abundant clone is one base away. The chain joins TRBV4-2 to TRBJ2-1, with D possibly matching TRBD2 (5 bases). The CDR3 length is 14 residues. V lost 0 bases, J lost 6 bases, and 9 bases lay in between. CDR1 and CDR2 (germline): LGHNA, YNFKEQ. The CDR3: CASSQESGRNEQFF. The CDR3 DNA is TGTGCCAGCAGCCAAGAGAGCGGACGCAATGAGCAGTTCTTC.

This chain connects TRBV5-1 to TRBJ2-7, with D unclear. Trimming pared 0 bases from V and 7 bases from J, leaving 11 bases between. Germline values: CDR1 SGHRS, CDR2 YFSETQ. CDR3 length: 13 amino acids. Here the CDR3 reads CASSLGREYEQYF. CDR3 DNA: TGCGCCAGCAGCTTGGGGAGAGAATATGAGCAGTACTTC.

In the case of this clonotype: One end of the junction fails to match germline, which may point to a read error. This chain uses TRBV11-2 with TRBJ2-3; D assignment may be TRBD1 or TRBD2 (7 bases each). Looked up from germline, CDR1 is SGHAT and CDR2 is FQNNGV. The CDR3 runs 15 residues. The CDR3 region is CTSSRTRQGTDTQYF. DNA for the CDR3: TGTACCAGCAGCCGGACTAGGCAAGGGACAGATACGCAATATTTT.

In regard to this clonotype: At one boundary the junction diverges from the germline segment, which might be a read error. The rearrangement joins TRBV7-8 to TRBJ2-1; 8 nucleotides match TRBD2. CDR3 length: 18 residues. Germline values: CDR1 SGHVS, CDR2 FQNEAQ. The CDR3: CASSVEATGGTSYSEQFF. CDR3 DNA sequence: TGTGCCAGCAGCGTGGAAGCGACGGGGGGGACGTCATACAGTGAGCAGTTCTTC.

This clonotype has a handful of counts. The J gene is TRBJ2-7, the V gene TRBV5-4, with D possibly being TRBD1 or TRBD2 (5 bases each). The germline V gene encodes CDR1 SGHNT and CDR2 YYREEE (reference sequence). The length of the CDR3 is 15 residues. V lost 0 bases and J 3 bases, leaving 13 bases between the germline ends. Written as DNA, the CDR3 is TGTGCCAGCAGCTTGGGGACGGGGCCCCTCTACGAGCAGTACTTC. Its protein is CASSLGTGPLYEQYF. Full variable domain (outside the CDR3, taken from reference TRBV5-4 and TRBJ2-7): ETGVTQSPTHLIKTRGQQVTLRCSSQSGHNTVSWYQQALGQGPQFIFQYYREEENGRGNFPPRFSGLQFPNYSSELNVNALELDDSALYLCASSLGTGPLYEQYFGPGTRLTVT.

As regards this clonotype: A much larger clone differs from this one at a single base, so this may be a read error. V and J are TRBV10-3 and TRBJ2-3; D might be TRBD1 (6 bases). Trimming pared 7 bases from V and 1 base from J, leaving 12 bases between. CDR3 length equals 14 residues. CDR1 is ENHRY, CDR2 SYGVKD, per germline. This CDR3 reads CAITRQVGTDTQYF. As DNA, the CDR3 is TGTGCCATCACTCGACAGGTCGGCACAGATACGCAGTATTTT.